These T cell receptor beta chains were read from a single sample in a study of T cells in Graves' hyperthyroidism and ophthalmopathy. In TCRdb, the multiplex PCR reads were re-called with MiXCR into one record per CDR3 protein. The profile shows about 300,000 distinct CDR3 sequences, less than 30% of them singletons. Sequencing was carried out using blood. The source of these receptors is a man aged 35-49 years with Graves' hyperthyroidism that later progressed to Graves' ophthalmopathy. Each CDR3 is given with its conserved first and last residue. Each record gives: J gene, D gene, V gene, clone size, CDR3 DNA, CDR3 protein. The D gene is left open where the match is weak. Rows may omit the clone size; those that give it use once, few, many or a size class.

TRBJ2-7	NA	TRBV12-3/TRBV12-4	many	TGTGCCAGCAGTCCGCTGGGACGTGCCTACGAGCAGTACTTC	CASSPLGRAYEQYF
TRBJ1-1	NA	TRBV24-1	many	TGTGCCACCAGTGATTCGGACAGTCCGATAGCTTTCTTT	CATSDSDSPIAFF
TRBJ2-7	TRBD2	TRBV6-1	NA	TGTGCCAGCAGTATGGGGACTAGCGGGAGTAAAGTCTGGCAGTACTTC	CASSMGTSGSKVWQYF
TRBJ1-1	NA	TRBV6-1	many	TGTGCCAGCAGCAAACCTAGGGGCAGCGGGAACACTGAAGCTTTCTTT	CASSKPRGSGNTEAFF
TRBJ2-7	TRBD2	TRBV27	NA	TGTGCCAGCATATCGACTAGCGGGGCCTCCTACGAGCAGTACTTC	CASISTSGASYEQYF
TRBJ1-5	NA	TRBV6-2/TRBV6-3	many	TGTGCCAGCAGGCGTCCCCCGGGATCGGGTCAGCCCCAGCATTTT	CASRRPPGSGQPQHF
TRBJ2-2	NA	TRBV28	many	TGTGCCAGCAGTGATGCTGGGGAGCTGTTTTTT	CASSDAGELFF
TRBJ2-7	TRBD1	TRBV28	many	TGTGCCAGCAGCAGACCGGGACAGGGGGGTTACGAGCAGTACTTC	CASSRPGQGGYEQYF
TRBJ1-1	NA	TRBV27	many	TGTGCCAGCAGTCCAACGCCCGTCCTGAACACTGAAGCTTTCTTT	CASSPTPVLNTEAFF
TRBJ2-7	TRBD1	TRBV6-5	many	TGTGCCAGCAGTACGGGACAGGAGAACTACGAGCAGTACTTC	CASSTGQENYEQYF
TRBJ2-7	NA	TRBV7-2	many	TGTGCCAGCAGCGGAACGATTCACAGGTCCTACGAGCAGTACTTC	CASSGTIHRSYEQYF
TRBJ2-7	NA	TRBV28	many	TGTGCCAGCAGTTTACTGGGGCAGGCGCCCTACGAGCAGTACTTC	CASSLLGQAPYEQYF
TRBJ2-2	TRBD2	TRBV5-1	many	TGCGCCAGCAGCTTGACTAGCGGGAAGCGGGAGCTGTTTTTT	CASSLTSGKRELFF
TRBJ2-7	NA	TRBV11-3	NA	TGTGCCAGCAGCATGGTACAAGCGGAGCCTTACGAGCAGTACTTC	CASSMVQAEPYEQYF
TRBJ1-2	TRBD1	TRBV28	NA	TGTGCCAGCAGTCCCCCTACCGGGACAGTGAAAGGCTACACCTTC	CASSPPTGTVKGYTF
TRBJ1-5	NA	TRBV15	NA	TGTGCCACCAGCAGAGATCGAGCCCTGGGACAGCCCCAGCATTTT	CATSRDRALGQPQHF
TRBJ2-5	TRBD1	TRBV28	NA	TGTGCCAGCAGCTCCTACAGGGGCGTGGGAGAGACCCAGTACTTC	CASSSYRGVGETQYF
TRBJ2-7	TRBD1	TRBV18	few	TGTGCCAGCTCACCGGGCGGGACAGGACTTTGGGAGCAGTACTTC	CASSPGGTGLWEQYF
TRBJ1-4	NA	TRBV4-1	few	TGCGCCAGCAGCCAAGCCGTCCGGGCAACTAATGAAAAACTGTTTTTT	CASSQAVRATNEKLFF
TRBJ1-2	NA	TRBV7-2	NA	TGTGCCAGCAGCGCACAGTCCTATGGCTACACCTTC	CASSAQSYGYTF
TRBJ1-2	NA	TRBV9	many	TGTGCCAGCAGCCTGTCGGGAGGGTACTATGGCTACACCTTC	CASSLSGGYYGYTF
TRBJ2-7	TRBD1	TRBV13	few	TGTGCCAGCAGCTTAGGGGACAGGGTCAACGAGCAGTACTTC	CASSLGDRVNEQYF
TRBJ1-2	NA	TRBV3-1	NA	TGTGCCAGCAGCCGACGACAGGCCGCGAGACCTGGCTACACCTTC	CASSRRQAARPGYTF
TRBJ2-5	NA	TRBV11-3	many	TGTGCCAGCAGCTTAGGATCCGGTAACCAAGAGACCCAGTACTTC	CASSLGSGNQETQYF
TRBJ2-5	NA	TRBV27	NA	TGTGCCAGCGGGCCCCGGGGTGGAGAAGAGACCCAGTACTTC	CASGPRGGEETQYF
TRBJ2-5	TRBD1	TRBV12-3/TRBV12-4	few	TGTGCCAGCAGTCCAACCGGACGGGGGACAGGGAGGCGAGAGACCCAGTACTTC	CASSPTGRGTGRRETQYF
TRBJ1-5	TRBD1	TRBV10-3	many	TGTGCCATCAGTGGGGACAGGGCCGATCAGCCCCAGCATTTT	CAISGDRADQPQHF
TRBJ1-1	NA	TRBV20-1	many	TGCAGTGCTAGAGAACAGATGAACACTGAAGCTTTCTTT	CSAREQMNTEAFF
TRBJ2-7	TRBD2	TRBV5-1	many	TGCGCCAGCAGCGGGGGACGAAGCGGGGACGAGCAGTACTTC	CASSGGRSGDEQYF
TRBJ2-7	TRBD1	TRBV7-3	once	TGTGCCAGCAGCATAGGACAGGGGGAGTTGGGCGAGCAGTACTTC	CASSIGQGELGEQYF
TRBJ2-7	TRBD2	TRBV30	many	TGTGCCTGGAGCGAAGGACTAGCGGGAGCCTACGAGCAGTACTTC	CAWSEGLAGAYEQYF
TRBJ1-5	NA	TRBV19	many	TGTGCCAGTAGTATCCGATCCAATTTAGGGAATCAGCCCCAGCATTTT	CASSIRSNLGNQPQHF
TRBJ1-5	TRBD1	TRBV6-1	many	TGTGCCAGCAGTGGACCGGGACAGGGGGCGAATGGGAATCAGCCCCAGCATTTT	CASSGPGQGANGNQPQHF
TRBJ2-6	TRBD2	TRBV6-5	many	TGTGCCAGCAGTTACACTAGCGGGAGTGGTGGGGCCAACGTCCTGACTTTC	CASSYTSGSGGANVLTF
TRBJ2-5	NA	TRBV7-3	NA	TGTGCCAGCAGCTTAGGGTCGCTAACCAGGGAGACCCAGTACTTC	CASSLGSLTRETQYF
TRBJ2-7	NA	TRBV30	many	TGTGCCTGGAGTCCCGGTTGGGACGAGCAGTACTTC	CAWSPGWDEQYF
TRBJ1-3	TRBD1	TRBV5-1	NA	TGCGCCAGCAGCTTGGAAGGACAGGGCCTTGGTAACACCATATATTTT	CASSLEGQGLGNTIYF
TRBJ1-5	NA	TRBV20-1	many	TGCAGTGGCCAACAAATTAGCAATCAGCCCCAGCATTTT	CSGQQISNQPQHF
TRBJ1-1	NA	TRBV6-5	NA	TGTGCCACCAGCTACGGGACTCACCGCGGCTCGGCTTTCTTT	CATSYGTHRGSAFF
TRBJ1-1	NA	TRBV5-1	many	TGCGCCAGCAGCTTGGCCACGGCGAACACTGAAGCTTTCTTT	CASSLATANTEAFF
TRBJ1-1	TRBD1	TRBV6-1	many	TGTGCCAGCAGGACGACAGGGGGCAACACTGAAGCTTTCTTT	CASRTTGGNTEAFF
TRBJ2-5	TRBD1	TRBV25-1	many	TGTGCCAGCACACACGTAACAGGGGGATTCCAAGAGACCCAGTACTTC	CASTHVTGGFQETQYF
TRBJ1-1	TRBD1	TRBV7-9	many	TGTGCCAGCAGCCCAAGAGGGGACAGGAACACTGAAGCTTTCTTT	CASSPRGDRNTEAFF
TRBJ2-7	TRBD2	TRBV27	NA	TGTGCCAGCGGTGGACTAGCGGGCCGCTACGAGCAGTACTTC	CASGGLAGRYEQYF
TRBJ1-1	TRBD1	TRBV19	NA	TGTGCCAGTAGTACAACACCGACAGGGGCGAACACTGAAGCTTTCTTT	CASSTTPTGANTEAFF
TRBJ2-7	TRBD1	TRBV11-1	many	TGTGCCAGCAGCCCCACCCTCGGGACAGGGGGCTACGAGCAGTACTTC	CASSPTLGTGGYEQYF